This T cell receptor (beta chain) stems from a study of T cell responses to AZD1222 COVID-19 vaccine. TCRdb's table, derived via immunoSEQ multiplex PCR, lists solely in-frame clones and lacks some. Among some 150,000 clones listed, approximately 87% were seen once. V lost 4 bases, J lost 2 bases, and 14 bases stayed unmatched. This CDR3 is 20 amino acids long. CDR1 is LGHNA, CDR2 YSLEER, per germline. The study, taken as a whole, reports: Unmutated variant regions are reportedly targeted by nearly half of spike-specific TCRs.

As concerns this clone: Its antigen is undetermined.

The sequence was collected from an adult in good health. V and J are TRBV4-3 and TRBJ2-3; 14 bases map to TRBD2. Sequencing used peripheral blood, obtained on day 0 of MenACWY control vaccination. The CDR3 DNA is TGCGCCAGCAGCCCGGGACAGGGGGGACTAGCGGGAGTTTTCACAGATACGCAGTATTTT. Residues: CASSPGQGGLAGVFTDTQYF.